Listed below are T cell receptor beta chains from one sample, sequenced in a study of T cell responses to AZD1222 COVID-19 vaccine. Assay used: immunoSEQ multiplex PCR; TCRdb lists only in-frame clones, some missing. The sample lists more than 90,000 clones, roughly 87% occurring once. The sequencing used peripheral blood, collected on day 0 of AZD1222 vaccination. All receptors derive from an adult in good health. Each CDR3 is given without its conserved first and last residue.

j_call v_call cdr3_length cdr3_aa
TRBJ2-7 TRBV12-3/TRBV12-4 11 ASSRGHRYEQY
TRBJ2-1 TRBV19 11 ASSINVNNEQF
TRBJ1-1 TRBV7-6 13 ASSPPSAGDTEAF
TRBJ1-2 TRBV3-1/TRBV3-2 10 ASSSGNSGYT
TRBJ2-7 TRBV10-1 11 ASSASGNYEQY
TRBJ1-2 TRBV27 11 ASSLSEQAGYT
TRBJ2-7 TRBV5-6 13 ASSLILVDSYEQY
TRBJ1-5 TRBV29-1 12 SVSQGIYNQPQH
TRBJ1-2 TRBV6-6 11 ASNPAGGLGYT
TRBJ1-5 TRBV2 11 ASSVGRDQPQH
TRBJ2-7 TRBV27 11 ASSRRGYYEQY
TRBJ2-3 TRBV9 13 ASSVGTSFPDTQY
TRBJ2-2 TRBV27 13 ASSSGVANTGELF
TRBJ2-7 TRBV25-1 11 ASSERGPYEQY
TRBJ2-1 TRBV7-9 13 ASSLPGQGIYEQF
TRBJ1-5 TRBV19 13 ASSIFRGDNQPQH
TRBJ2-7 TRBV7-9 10 ASSYTTYEQY
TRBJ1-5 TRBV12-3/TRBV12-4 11 ASTAASNQPQH
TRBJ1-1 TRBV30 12 AWSVRRGNTEAF
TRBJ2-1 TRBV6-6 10 ASRSQGDEQF
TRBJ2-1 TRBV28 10 ASSSGTAEQF
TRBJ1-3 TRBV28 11 ASTTGPGNTIY
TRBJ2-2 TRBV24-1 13 ATSDRLGMTGELF